This record concerns one TCR beta chain sequence. The antigen this receptor binds is unknown. No much larger clone is present one base from it, and per-base qualities are unavailable. The Quick-DNA Microprep Kit was used to extract genomic DNA from the sorted cells. Amplification of TCRbeta DNA was done with the immunoSEQ hsTCRbeta kit, following the protocol from the manufacturer. An Illumina MiSeq instrument was used to sequence the TCRbeta libraries. Processing in the source paper ran as follows. Once out-of-frame sequences had been removed, 2,204,828 distinct TCRbeta sequences were left, which works out to an average of roughly 72,000 per individual. Each individual was scored according to the count of around 160 previously reported CMV-associated TCRbeta sequences and the total productive distinct TCRbeta count. A beta-binomial model was reimplemented in Python, and scikit-learn random forests with default parameters were trained on data from the US cohort. On the Belgian cohort, classifier performance was reported as the median AUC, along with percentile confidence intervals, across 10,000 bootstrap iterations. Imported from immuneACCESS, the table was reduced by TCRdb to in-frame sequences with V and J called. These copies leave out some clones; in studies compared against another copy, an unresolved V gene accounts for under half, and the cause of the remainder is not known. V and J calls and clone size are given by that table; D and trimming were obtained from the DNA. For this sample the table gives approximately 46,000 clones, of which 74% were detected only once. The biggest ten clones account for 1.2% of the sample.

These data are taken from a study of memory CD4+ T cells and cytomegalovirus serostatus (dated by TCRdb to about 2019). Looking at the study overall: The 33 healthy Belgian adults in the cohort included 9 who were CMV seropositive and around 25 who were CMV seronegative. CD4+ memory TCRbeta repertoires of a Belgian cohort with known cytomegalovirus serostatus were sequenced in order to replicate a published TCR-based CMV serostatus classifier. What the study reported, not specific to this receptor: On the Belgian cohort, the classifier based on the original framework reached a median bootstrapped AUC of about 0.96, with a 95% CI of 0.76-1.00. Only CD4+CD45RO+ memory cells were sequenced, in contrast to the original study, in which naive and memory CD4+ and CD8+ populations were covered. The results were interpreted as suggesting that the CMV-associated TCR signature is mostly present in the CD4+ memory repertoire. For CMV serostatus prediction, a median bootstrapped AUC of about 0.94 was reached with the original framework, and a median bootstrapped AUC of about 0.89 was reached with a US-trained random forest. Of 164 previously reported CMV-associated TCRbeta sequences, about 68 appeared in the CD4+ memory repertoires, each in one to five individuals.

V loses 2 bases of germline sequence and J loses 2 bases, and the interval between the two ends is 9 bases. The CDR3 covers 14 residues, taking in both the cysteine and the phenylalanine. Just CDR3 DNA is preserved here, 42 bases in frame from base 1. The germline V gene sets CDR1 to SGHRS and CDR2 to YFSETQ. Single viable CD3+CD4+CD8-CD45RO+ cells were sorted as memory CD4+ T cells on a FACSAria II. CMV serostatus was assessed using a Roche Elecsys assay, by which serum IgG against CMV pp150, pp28, p38 and p52 was detected. Once the samples were thawed, total CD4+ T cells were enriched through positive selection using CD4 magnetic microbeads. The samples came from a different study that was designed specifically to examine the CD4+ T cell memory repertoire. Following standard operating procedures, peripheral blood mononuclear cells were isolated and cryopreserved, while serum was kept at -80 degrees C. CD3-PerCP (BW264/56), CD4-APC (RPA-T4), CD45RO-PE (UCHT1) and CD8-Pacific Orange (3B5) antibodies were used for staining, and non-viable cells were excluded with Sytox blue.

The specimen was memory CD4+ T cells from blood. This clonotype was sampled from an adult in good health and CMV-seropositive. Recombination linked TRBV5-1 to TRBJ2-3; TRBD2 is perhaps the D gene, given 5 matching bases. The DNA sequence follows: TGCGCCAGCAGCTTTGGACTCTCCACAGATACGCAGTATTTT. Its product reads: CASSFGLSTDTQYF.